Following are 5 T cell receptor beta chains from one sample sequenced in a study of blood T cells in healthy people across ages. Together with a sample-barcoded 5' primer, a J-beta primer mix was included in a second PCR lasting roughly 6 to 12 cycles. TCRdb reprocessed the 5' RACE reads with MiXCR, giving one entry per CDR3 protein. This sample has about 1,000,000 distinct CDR3 sequences, with around 43% found just once. What was sequenced was blood. The source is a woman aged 55-69 years in good health.

This clonotype was seen ten or more times. The rearrangement links TRBV20-1 to TRBJ2-1; D unresolved. Germline CDR1 DFQATT, CDR2 SNEGSKA (reference sequence). V lost 5 bases and J lost 8, with 13 bases in between. The CDR3 spans 12 residues. CDR3 protein: CSARHLRDEQFF. The CDR3 nucleotides are TGCAGTGCTCGTCATCTTAGGGATGAGCAGTTCTTC.

The V gene is TRBV29-1, the J gene TRBJ2-1, with 7 positions matching TRBD2. V shed 7 bases, J shed 0 bases, and the junction held 3 bases outside the gene matches. Germline CDR1 reads SQVTM; CDR2 reads ANQGSEA. The length of the CDR3 is 13 residues. CDR3 sequence (DNA): TGCAGCGGGTGGACTAGCTCCTACAATGAGCAGTTCTTC. Its translation: CSGWTSSYNEQFF.

This clonotype occurred a few times. The V and J genes are TRBV20-1 and TRBJ2-7; D is unresolved. The CDR3 is 12 residues long. Germline values: CDR1 DFQATT, CDR2 SNEGSKA (reference sequence). V lost 5 bases to trimming and J lost 5 bases, with 13 bases between them. The CDR3 nucleotides are TGCAGTGCTTGGGCCATATCTGACGAGCAGTACTTC. Translation gives CSAWAISDEQYF.

This rearrangement joins TRBV4-2 to TRBJ1-2, with 8 bases aligning to TRBD1. The CDR3 contains 16 residues. Germline loops: CDR1 LGHNA, CDR2 YNFKEQ. Losses at the gene ends were 2 bases for V and 5 bases for J; bases not matched to a gene: 10. The CDR3 sequence: CASSQIEAQGGYGYTF. Here the CDR3 DNA reads TGTGCCAGCAGCCAAATCGAGGCACAGGGGGGGTATGGCTACACCTTC.

V usage is TRBV12-5 and J usage is TRBJ2-3; D is possibly TRBD2 (6 bases). Germline values: CDR1 LGHNT, CDR2 FRNRAP. Trimming removed 3 bases from V and 0 bases from J, with 7 bases in between. The CDR3 length is 14 residues. CDR3 amino acids: CASGLGGSTDTQYF. CDR3 DNA sequence: TGTGCTAGTGGTTTAGGAGGGAGCACAGATACGCAGTATTTT.